These T cell receptor beta chains were read from a single sample in a study of control samples from healthy donors and cancer patients. The table came from immunoSEQ multiplex PCR; TCRdb's copy has only in-frame clones and leaves some out. The sample carries roughly 220,000 clones, about 94% recorded once. The sequenced sample was blood. These receptors were taken from a man aged 50 to 60 in good health. Both conserved end residues are part of each CDR3. The D gene is left open where the match is weak. The size of a clone is reported for some rows only, either as once, few or many, or as a class for expanded clones.

d_call	clone_size	v_call	j_call	cdr3_nt	cdr3_aa
.	.	TRBV5-1	TRBJ1-4	TGCGCCAGCAGCCCAGCCCTTGCGCTTAATGAAAAACTGTTTTTT	CASSPALALNEKLFF
.	once	TRBV6-5	TRBJ1-4	TGTGCCAGCAACCTCGAGGGGGGAAAACTGTTTTTT	CASNLEGGKLFF
TRBD1	.	TRBV18	TRBJ1-1	TGTGCCAGCTCACCATCCGTCGGACAGGTTAGAACTGAAGCTTTCTTT	CASSPSVGQVRTEAFF
.	.	TRBV5-1	TRBJ1-3	TGCGCCAGCAGGGAAAGGGGGGACTCTGGAAACACCATATATTTT	CASRERGDSGNTIYF
.	.	TRBV7-2	TRBJ1-6	TGTGCCAGCAGTCCCCAGGGGTCCTATAATTCACCCCTCCACTTT	CASSPQGSYNSPLHF
TRBD1	.	TRBV5-4	TRBJ2-5	TGTGCCAGCAGCCAAGGACAGGTCCAAGAGACCCAGTACTTC	CASSQGQVQETQYF
TRBD1	.	TRBV30	TRBJ1-4	TGTGCCTGGAGTTCCACTAGACAGGGAGGGGATGAAAAACTGTTTTTT	CAWSSTRQGGDEKLFF
.	few	TRBV11-2	TRBJ1-2	TGTGCCAGCAGCTTAGAAGGCCGAGGCTACACCTTC	CASSLEGRGYTF
.	.	TRBV7-2	TRBJ1-1	TGTGCCAGCCTTCGACAGATGAACACTGAAGCTTTCTTT	CASLRQMNTEAFF
TRBD2	.	TRBV7-2	TRBJ2-5	TGTGCCAGCAGCTTAGTAGGGAGGGAAGAGACCCAGTACTTC	CASSLVGREETQYF
.	.	TRBV18	TRBJ1-4	TGTGCCAGCTGCGTCGCTAATGAAAAACTGTTTTTT	CASCVANEKLFF
.	.	TRBV9	TRBJ1-5	TGTGCCAGCAGCGTCATGCCAAATCAGCCCCAGCATTTT	CASSVMPNQPQHF
TRBD1	.	TRBV2	TRBJ1-1	TGTGCCAGCAGCATCGGACAGGGAAAAGCTTTCTTT	CASSIGQGKAFF
.	few	TRBV11-2	TRBJ2-1	TGTGCCAGCAGCTTAAGTGTAGTCAATGAGCAGTTCTTC	CASSLSVVNEQFF
.	.	TRBV6-5	TRBJ2-7	TGTGCCAGCAGTTCCGGGACACGCTACGAGCAGTACTTC	CASSSGTRYEQYF
.	once	TRBV5-1	TRBJ2-3	TGCGCCAGCAGCCCCGGGGGTAGCTGGGATACGCAGTATTTT	CASSPGGSWDTQYF
.	.	TRBV5-1	TRBJ1-5	TGCGCCAGCAGCCCCGGCGGAAGTCATCAGCCCCAGCATTTT	CASSPGGSHQPQHF
.	.	TRBV25-1	TRBJ2-3	TGTGCCAGATACAGACATGATCAGACAGATACGCAGTATTTT	CARYRHDQTDTQYF
.	.	TRBV5-1	TRBJ2-7	TGCGCCAGCAGCCCACCTTCAGCCTACGAGCAGTACTTC	CASSPPSAYEQYF
TRBD1	.	TRBV19	TRBJ1-5	TGTGCCAGTAGTGCCTCAGCGAACCAGGGGGTCGGCAATCAGCCCCAGCATTTT	CASSASANQGVGNQPQHF
.	.	TRBV4-1	TRBJ2-1	TGCGCCAGCAGCGTGGGGGGGGGACAAGGCTACAATGAGCAGTTCTTC	CASSVGGGQGYNEQFF
.	.	TRBV6-6	TRBJ1-1	TGTGCCAGCAGTACCTCGAACACTGAAGCTTTCTTT	CASSTSNTEAFF
.	.	TRBV19	TRBJ1-5	TGTGCCAGTACCGTAGACAAGTATAGCAATCAGCCCCAGCATTTT	CASTVDKYSNQPQHF
.	.	TRBV2	TRBJ1-5	TGTGCCAGCAGACCGGGCGTCAATCAGCCCCAGCATTTT	CASRPGVNQPQHF
.	.	TRBV19	TRBJ2-6	TGTGCCAGTACCACCTCAAGGCTGTCCTCTGGGGCCAACGTCCTGACTTTC	CASTTSRLSSGANVLTF
.	.	TRBV6-2/TRBV6-3	TRBJ1-6	TGTGCCAGCAGTTACTCGGCGATTTCACCCCTCCACTTT	CASSYSAISPLHF
.	.	TRBV7-9	TRBJ2-1	TGTGCCAGCAGCTTAACCTGGGCAGGGAGCTCCTACAATGAGCAGTTCTTC	CASSLTWAGSSYNEQFF
.	.	TRBV19	TRBJ1-4	TGTGCCAGTAGTACTCCCCTGGACCAGAGGGGAAAACTGTTTTTT	CASSTPLDQRGKLFF
.	.	TRBV4-2	TRBJ2-1	TGTGCCAGCAGCCAGGAACAGGGCCTCTCCTACAATGAGCAGTTCTTC	CASSQEQGLSYNEQFF
.	.	TRBV5-1	TRBJ2-7	TGCGCCAGCCCAACACCAGACAGGACCTCCTCCTACGAGCAGTACTTC	CASPTPDRTSSYEQYF
.	.	TRBV7-8	TRBJ1-5	TGTGCCAGCAGCTTCGGACAGTATCAGCCCCAGCATTTT	CASSFGQYQPQHF
TRBD2	.	TRBV19	TRBJ2-1	TGTGCCAGTAGTATAACAGCGGGGGGGCCTGGAGAGCAGTTCTTC	CASSITAGGPGEQFF
.	.	TRBV2	TRBJ1-6	TGTGCCACTGGGCAGAATCAACCCCTCCACTTT	CATGQNQPLHF
.	.	TRBV5-4	TRBJ2-1	TGTGCCAGCAGCGCCATCGACACCTACAATGAGCAGTTCTTC	CASSAIDTYNEQFF
TRBD1	.	TRBV30	TRBJ2-2	TGTGCCTGGAAGACAGGGGTTAACACCGGGGAGCTGTTTTTT	CAWKTGVNTGELFF
TRBD1	.	TRBV18	TRBJ1-1	TGTGCCAGCTCACCGACAGGGGGCTCAACTGAAGCTTTCTTT	CASSPTGGSTEAFF
TRBD2	.	TRBV6-1	TRBJ2-5	TGTGCCAGCAGTGAACAATGGGGACTAGCGGGGGGTCAAGAGACCCAGTACTTC	CASSEQWGLAGGQETQYF
.	.	TRBV19	TRBJ2-7	TGTGCCAGTAGTCCCAGTCCTTACTACGAGCAGTACTTC	CASSPSPYYEQYF
.	.	TRBV7-3	TRBJ2-7	TGTGCCAGCAGCTTAGGGGGACCGAGTGACGAGCAGTACTTC	CASSLGGPSDEQYF
.	.	TRBV19	TRBJ1-2	TGTGCCAGAGACCCGGGGCGGGAGGGGTATGGCTACACCTTC	CARDPGREGYGYTF
.	.	TRBV5-1	TRBJ1-2	TGCGCCAGCAGCCCGGGGCCCGGAGGAGGTGGCTACACCTTC	CASSPGPGGGGYTF
TRBD2	.	TRBV6-6	TRBJ2-5	TGTGCCAGCAGTCCTTTTCAGACTAGCGGGGGCCTCCAAGAGACCCAGTACTTC	CASSPFQTSGGLQETQYF
.	.	TRBV5-1	TRBJ2-5	TGCGCCAGCAGCCAGGGACCCGAAGAGACCCAGTACTTC	CASSQGPEETQYF
.	.	TRBV18	TRBJ1-5	TGTGCCAGCTCACCGGCCGGGAGAGATCAGCCCCAGCATTTT	CASSPAGRDQPQHF
.	once	TRBV6-6	TRBJ2-7	TGTGCCAGCAGTTACCTCAACTTATACGAGCAGTACTTC	CASSYLNLYEQYF
.	.	TRBV11-3	TRBJ2-3	TGTGCCAGCAGCAGCCGCTTTGGGGGAGATACGCAGTATTTT	CASSSRFGGDTQYF
TRBD1	.	TRBV28	TRBJ1-3	TGTGCCAGCAGTTCTCCAGGGGGTGTCTCTGGAAACACCATATATTTT	CASSSPGGVSGNTIYF
.	.	TRBV7-2	TRBJ2-7	TGTGCCAGCAGCCCATTTTCCTTGACCCCCTCCTACGAGCAGTACTTC	CASSPFSLTPSYEQYF
TRBD2	.	TRBV6-1	TRBJ2-5	TGTGCCAGCAGTGAAGGGGGACTAGCGGGAGAGACCCAGTACTTC	CASSEGGLAGETQYF
.	.	TRBV7-9	TRBJ1-6	TGTGCCAGCACCGACGAGGGGAATTCACCCCTCCACTTT	CASTDEGNSPLHF
TRBD1	.	TRBV19	TRBJ1-1	TGTGCCAGTAGCGCCTCGGGGCGGGGGACAGGCGCTTTCTTT	CASSASGRGTGAFF
.	.	TRBV7-2	TRBJ1-5	TGTGCCAGCAGCGGGGACGGAGGCAATCAGCCCCAGCATTTT	CASSGDGGNQPQHF